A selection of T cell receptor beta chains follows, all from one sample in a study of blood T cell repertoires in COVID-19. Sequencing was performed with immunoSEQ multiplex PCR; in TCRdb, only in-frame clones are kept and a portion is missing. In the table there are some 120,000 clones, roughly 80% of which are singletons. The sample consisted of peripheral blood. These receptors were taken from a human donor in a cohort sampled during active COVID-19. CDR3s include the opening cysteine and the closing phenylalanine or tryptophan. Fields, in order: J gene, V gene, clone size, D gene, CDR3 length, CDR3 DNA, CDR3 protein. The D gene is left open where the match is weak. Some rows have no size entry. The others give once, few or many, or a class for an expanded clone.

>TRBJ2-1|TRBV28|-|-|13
TGTGCCAGCAGTTTGGCGGGGGCCGGTGAGCAGTTCTTC
CASSLAGAGEQFF
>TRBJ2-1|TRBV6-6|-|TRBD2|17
TGTGCCAGCAGCCGAGGGACTAGCGGGGATTCGTACAATGAGCAGTTCTTC
CASSRGTSGDSYNEQFF
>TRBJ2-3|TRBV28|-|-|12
TGTGCCAGCAGTTTATCCGGAGATACGCAGTATTTT
CASSLSGDTQYF
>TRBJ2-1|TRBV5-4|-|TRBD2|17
TGTGCCAGCAGCTTGGCCGTTACCGCGGGAGGGTGGAATGAGCAGTTCTTC
CASSLAVTAGGWNEQFF
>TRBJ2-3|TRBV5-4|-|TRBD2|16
TGTGCCAGCAGCTTGGGTGGCGGGAGGGCCCAAGATACGCAGTATTTT
CASSLGGGRAQDTQYF
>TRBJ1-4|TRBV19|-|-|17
TGTGCCAGAGACCCCCAGGGATTGGGTCAGGCTAATGAAAAACTGTTTTTT
CARDPQGLGQANEKLFF
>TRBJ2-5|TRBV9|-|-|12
TGTGCCAGCAGCGTGGGCAGAGAGACCCAGTACTTC
CASSVGRETQYF
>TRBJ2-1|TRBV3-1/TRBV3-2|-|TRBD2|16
TGTGCCAGCAGCCAGGGCGGGGGGGCCCTGTACAATGAGCAGTTCTTC
CASSQGGGALYNEQFF
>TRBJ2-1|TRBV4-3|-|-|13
TGCGCCAGCAGCCAGGCTCCAGGGCTGGAGCAGTTCTTC
CASSQAPGLEQFF
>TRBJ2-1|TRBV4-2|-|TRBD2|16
TGTGCCAGCAGCCAAGACCGGGCTAGCGGTCACAATGAGCAGTTCTTC
CASSQDRASGHNEQFF
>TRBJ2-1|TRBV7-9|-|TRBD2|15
TGTGCCAGCAGCTTACTTAGCGGGAGATACAATGAGCAGTTCTTC
CASSLLSGRYNEQFF
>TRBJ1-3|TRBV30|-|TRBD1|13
TGTGCCTGGGGACAGGGCTCTGGAAACACCATATATTTT
CAWGQGSGNTIYF
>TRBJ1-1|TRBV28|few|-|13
TGTGCCAGCAGGTTTCCCCTCAACACTGAAGCTTTCTTT
CASRFPLNTEAFF
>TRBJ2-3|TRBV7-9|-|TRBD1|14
TGTGCCAGCAGCCGGGACAGGGGTGAAGATACGCAGTATTTT
CASSRDRGEDTQYF
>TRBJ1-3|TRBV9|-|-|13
TGTGCCAGCAGCCTCGGAGGTGGAAACACCATATATTTT
CASSLGGGNTIYF
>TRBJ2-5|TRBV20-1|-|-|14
TGCAGTGCTAGTGCCGCGGGACGCCACGGGACCCAGTACTTC
CSASAAGRHGTQYF
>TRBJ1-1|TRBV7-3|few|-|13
TGTGCCAGCAGCCTCAGGGAGAACACTGAAGCTTTCTTT
CASSLRENTEAFF
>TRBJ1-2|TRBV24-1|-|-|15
TGTGCCACCAGTGATCCATCCGGGACAAGTCATGGCTACACCTTC
CATSDPSGTSHGYTF
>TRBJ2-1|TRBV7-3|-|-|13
TGTGCCAGCAGCTCAACCCCCCTAGCGGAGCAGTTCTTC
CASSSTPLAEQFF
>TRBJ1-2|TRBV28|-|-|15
TGTGCCAGCAGTCTTCCAGGGCAGGCCACCTATGGCTACACCTTC
CASSLPGQATYGYTF
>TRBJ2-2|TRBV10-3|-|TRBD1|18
TGTGCCATCAGTGAGTCGACAGGGGGAAGTCGTGGCACCGGGGAGCTGTTTTTT
CAISESTGGSRGTGELFF
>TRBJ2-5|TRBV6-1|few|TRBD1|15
TGTGCCAGCAGTGATACCGGGACAGCGCAAGAGACCCAGTACTTC
CASSDTGTAQETQYF
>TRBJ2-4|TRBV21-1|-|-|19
TGTGCCAGCAGCAAACCCCGCTGTTACAGCCTATCAGCCAAAAACATTCAGTACTTC
CASSKPRCYSLSAKNIQYF
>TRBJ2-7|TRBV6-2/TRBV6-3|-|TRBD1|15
TGTGCCAGCAGTTACGGGGGGACAGGGGGCCTCGAGCAGTACTTC
CASSYGGTGGLEQYF
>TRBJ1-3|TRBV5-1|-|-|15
TGCGCCAGCAGCTTGGACAGGAGCTCTGGAAACACCATATATTTT
CASSLDRSSGNTIYF
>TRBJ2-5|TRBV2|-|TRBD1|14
TGTGCCAGCAGTACCGACAGGGGAGGTGAGACCCAGTACTTC
CASSTDRGGETQYF
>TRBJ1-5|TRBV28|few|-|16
TGTGCCAGCAGTTTTGGTAAGAGAGGCGGGAATCAGCCCCAGCATTTT
CASSFGKRGGNQPQHF
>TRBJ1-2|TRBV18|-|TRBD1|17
TGTGCCAGCTCACCACCGGTTGGACAGGGAGTTAGCTATGGCTACACCTTC
CASSPPVGQGVSYGYTF
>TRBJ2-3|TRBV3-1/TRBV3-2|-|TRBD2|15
TGTGCCAGCAGCCAAAGGGAGGGAGCGGGTAATACGCAGTATTTT
CASSQREGAGNTQYF
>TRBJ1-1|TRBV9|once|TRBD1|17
TGTGCCAGCAGCGTAGCCGGGACAGGGATAGTCAACACTGAAGCTTTCTTT
CASSVAGTGIVNTEAFF
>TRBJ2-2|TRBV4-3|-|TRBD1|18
TGCGCCAGCAGCCAAGATTTCAGCAGGGGGATAATAACCGGGGAGCTGTTTTTT
CASSQDFSRGIITGELFF
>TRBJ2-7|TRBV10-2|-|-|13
TGCGCCAGCAGTGGGGGGGGCACCTACGAGCAGTACTTC
CASSGGGTYEQYF
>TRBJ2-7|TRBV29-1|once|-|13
TGCAGCATCCTCGAACAGATCACCTACGAGCAGTACTTC
CSILEQITYEQYF
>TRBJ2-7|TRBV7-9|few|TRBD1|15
TGTGCCAGCAGCTTATTAGGACAGGGGGCCTACGAGCAGTACTTC
CASSLLGQGAYEQYF
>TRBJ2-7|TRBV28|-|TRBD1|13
TGTGCCAGCGCCCCCCAACAGGGGTACGAGCAGTACTTC
CASAPQQGYEQYF
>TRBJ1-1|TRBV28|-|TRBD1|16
TGTGCCAGCAGACGGGACCCCGGGACAGGGAACACTGAAGCTTTCTTT
CASRRDPGTGNTEAFF
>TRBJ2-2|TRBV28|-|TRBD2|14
TGTGCCAGCAGTCCGGGGACTAGAACCGGGGAGCTGTTTTTT
CASSPGTRTGELFF
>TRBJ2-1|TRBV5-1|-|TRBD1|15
TGCGCCAGCAGCACCGGGACAGGGGGACTCAATGAGCAGTTCTTC
CASSTGTGGLNEQFF
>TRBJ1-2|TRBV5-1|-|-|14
TGCGCCAGCAGATCTGGACAGACAAACTATGGCTACACCTTC
CASRSGQTNYGYTF
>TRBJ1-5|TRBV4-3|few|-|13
TGCGCCAGCAGTTCGGAGCCTGGGCAGCCCCAGCATTTT
CASSSEPGQPQHF
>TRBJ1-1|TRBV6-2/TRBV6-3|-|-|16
TGTGCCAGCCGTTACTCCTTCCGGGAGGGTCGCGCTGAAGCTTTCTTT
CASRYSFREGRAEAFF
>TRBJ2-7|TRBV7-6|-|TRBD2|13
TGTGCCAGCAGCTTGACTAGCGGGTCCGAGCAGTACTTC
CASSLTSGSEQYF
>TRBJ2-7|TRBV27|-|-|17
TGTGCCAGCAGTTTAATCGATTTGGGGGGTACTTCCTACGAGCAGTACTTC
CASSLIDLGGTSYEQYF
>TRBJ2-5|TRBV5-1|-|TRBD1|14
TGCGCCAGCAGCTTGGGGGACAGCCAAGAGACCCAGTACTTC
CASSLGDSQETQYF
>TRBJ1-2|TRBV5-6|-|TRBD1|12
TGTGCCAGCAGCAAACAGGGGGGTGGCTACACCTTC
CASSKQGGGYTF